This T cell receptor (beta chain) is from a study of STAT3 mutations in large granular lymphocyte leukemia. Overall study results and limits: Some patients had persisting codominant clonotypes that could mask small clones. At least one immunodominant TCR beta clonotype appeared in every T-cell large granular lymphocyte leukemia patient.

As for this clone: Its antigen is undetermined.

The data were produced by immunoSEQ multiplex PCR, yet TCRdb's version contains in-frame clones alone and is incomplete. The table has about 10,000 clones, approximately 90% seen once. The sequence derives from a man aged 60 to 75 with T-cell large granular lymphocyte leukemia. Some clones in this sample may be carry-over from other donors' samples. Sequencing used peripheral blood mononuclear cells.

The CDR3 sequence: CASTNPGAGGTGELFF. DNA of the CDR3: TGTGCCAGCACCAACCCGGGGGCGGGAGGCACCGGGGAGCTGTTTTTT. The chain is built from TRBV9 and TRBJ2-2; TRBD2 matches at 8 bases. CDR3 length: 16 residues. Germline V CDR1 and CDR2: SGDLS, YYNGEE. J lost 4 bases, V lost 6 bases, and 11 bases had no gene match.